Described below is a single T cell receptor beta chain sequence and its context. Its antigen is currently unknown. cDNA libraries for TCR alpha and TCR beta, carrying sample barcodes and UMIs, came from 5'RACE with constant-segment primers. TCRdb reprocessed the 5' RACE reads via MiXCR and lists one record per CDR3 protein. This table holds about 470,000 distinct CDR3 sequences, 15% to 20% found once. The sample originates from a study of T-cell memory formation after mild COVID-19. Study summary: There were largely donor-specific TCR clusters. Study conclusions and caveats: Cross-reactive memory apparently joined, as some responding clones appeared in pre-infection memory.

The germline gives CDR1 DFQATT, CDR2 SNEGSKA (reference sequence). This CDR3 comprises 14 residues. V lost 4 bases and J 4 bases, leaving 17 bases between the germline ends. The chain recombines TRBV20-1 with TRBJ2-7; D gene unclear. This clonotype originated in an adult woman who had mild COVID-19 (a few samples of this study predate the infection). Cell type and time point are not known. The sample was PBMCs or a T cell subset sorted from them (not recorded which). The CDR3 bases are TGCAGTGCTAAGGGCGGTCCCCAGGTTTACGAGCAGTACTTC. This codes for CSAKGGPQVYEQYF.